Presented here are 28 T cell receptor beta chains from one specimen sequenced in a study of OX40 agonist ivuxolimab in advanced cancers. The library was produced with the immunoSEQ multiplex PCR assay. TCRdb mirrors the immuneACCESS table, restricted to in-frame sequences. Some clones are absent from its copies; in checked studies, under half trace to an unresolved V gene, and the reason for the others is unknown. Across this sample there are some 66,000 clones, with around 86% seen only once. The biggest ten clones account for 2.5% of the sample. Sequenced material: CD4+ or CD8+ T cells sorted from blood, taken in a trial of the OX40 agonist ivuxolimab. Receptors were obtained from an adult with an advanced solid tumor such as melanoma, head and neck, liver or kidney cancer.

The sample holds one count of this clone. V and J are TRBV5-4 and TRBJ2-5, with 7 bases identical to TRBD1. Germline CDR1 is SGHNT and CDR2 is YYREEE (reference sequence). V was clipped by 0 bases and J by 1 base; unmatched bases: 3. The CDR3 has 15 amino acids. The CDR3 reads CASSLVGTVQETQYF. The CDR3 DNA is TGTGCCAGCAGCTTGGTCGGGACAGTCCAAGAGACCCAGTACTTC.

The chain recombines TRBV12-5 with TRBJ2-3; 11 nucleotides match TRBD2. Germline V gives CDR1 LGHNT, CDR2 FRNRAP. After removal of 5 bases from V and 4 bases from J, the junction contained 11 bases not matched to a gene. This CDR3 is built from 17 residues. The CDR3 DNA sequence: TGTGCTAGTGGTCCCCGGCAACTAGCGGGAGCCCCAGATACGCAGTATTTT. This sequence encodes CASGPRQLAGAPDTQYF. Full variable domain (outside the CDR3, taken from reference TRBV12-5 and TRBJ2-3): DARVTQTPRHKVTEMGQEVTMRCQPILGHNTVFWYRQTMMQGLELLAYFRNRAPLDDSGMPKDRFSAEMPDATLATLKIQPSEPRDSAVYFCASGPRQLAGAPDTQYFGPGTRLTVL.

The sample holds many counts of this clone. V usage is TRBV2 and J usage is TRBJ2-3; the match to TRBD2 covers 14 bases. The ends lost 6 bases at V and 8 bases at J; junction bases unmatched: 7. Germline lookup yields CDR1 SNHLY and CDR2 FYNNEI. The CDR3 covers 15 residues. The CDR3, as DNA: TGTGCCAGCAGGGCCGGGACTAGCGGGAGTGGTACGCAGTATTTT. Encoded protein: CASRAGTSGSGTQYF. The whole variable domain, filled in from reference TRBV2 and TRBJ2-3, reads EPEVTQTPSHQVTQMGQEVILRCVPISNHLYFYWYRQILGQKVEFLVSFYNNEISEKSEIFDDQFSVERPDGSNFTLKIRSTKLEDSAMYFCASRAGTSGSGTQYFGPGTRLTVL.

J is TRBJ2-5 and V is TRBV7-2, with D possibly being TRBD1 or TRBD2 (5 bases each). CDR1 is SGHTA and CDR2 is FQGNSA in the germline V gene. The CDR3 runs 12 residues. V lost 3 bases, J lost 5 bases, and 7 bases lay in between. This CDR3 reads CASSFWGETQYF. In nucleotides, the CDR3 is TGTGCCAGCAGCTTTTGGGGGGAGACCCAGTACTTC.

The V gene is TRBV27, the J gene TRBJ2-7; no definite D call. V dropped 3 bases and J dropped 4 bases, with 13 bases sitting between them. This CDR3 has 14 residues. CDR1 is MNHEY and CDR2 is SMNVEV in the germline V gene (reference sequence). CDR3 in amino acids: CASSFSGLVYEQYF. CDR3 coding DNA: TGTGCCAGCAGTTTTTCAGGTTTGGTTTACGAGCAGTACTTC.

This clone was seen only a few times. The chain employs TRBV7-9 and TRBJ2-2; the match to TRBD2 covers 12 bases. The length of the CDR3 is 17 residues. The V gene end was trimmed by 1 base and the J gene end by 7 bases; junction bases not matched to a gene: 7. Germline CDR1 and CDR2: SEHNR and FQNEAQ (reference sequence). CDR3 in DNA: TGTGCCAGCAGCTTAGAGACTAGCGGGAGAAGGGTCGGGGAGCTGTTTTTT. It translates to CASSLETSGRRVGELFF. Variable domain in full (rest from reference TRBV7-9 and TRBJ2-2): DTGVSQNPRHKITKRGQNVTFRCDPISEHNRLYWYRQTLGQGPEFLTYFQNEAQLEKSRLLSDRFSAERPKGSFSTLEIQRTEQGDSAMYLCASSLETSGRRVGELFFGEGSRLTVL.

This clone was observed a few times. The rearrangement links TRBV7-2 to TRBJ2-7, with TRBD2 matching 14 bases. V lost 4 bases to trimming and J lost 2 bases; unmatched junction nucleotides: 7. The CDR3 is 17 amino acids. Per the germline V gene, CDR1 is SGHTA and CDR2 is FQGNSA. CDR3 sequence reads: CASSSGLAGGLAYEQYF. The CDR3 nucleotides read TGTGCCAGCAGCTCAGGACTAGCGGGAGGTCTCGCCTACGAGCAGTACTTC.

This rearrangement joins TRBV7-8 to TRBJ2-7, with TRBD2 identical over 8 bases. The CDR3 runs to 15 residues. The trim removed 4 bases at V and 0 bases at J, leaving 5 bases unmatched. Per germline, CDR1 SGHVS and CDR2 FQNEAQ. CDR3 coding DNA: TGTGCCAGCAGCTCACTAGCGGAGGGCTCCTACGAGCAGTACTTC. Its protein is CASSSLAEGSYEQYF.

Only one count was recorded for this clone. The chain couples TRBV11-3 to TRBJ2-1; no reliable D call. The length of the CDR3 is 16 residues. Per the germline V gene, CDR1 is SGHNT and CDR2 is YENEEA. Deletions cut 4 bases from V and 0 bases from J, with 13 bases between. The CDR3 sequence is CASSSARTSSYNEQFF. The CDR3 DNA follows: TGTGCCAGCAGCTCGGCTCGGACGAGCTCCTACAATGAGCAGTTCTTC.

This clone was seen a few times. The J gene is TRBJ2-7, the V gene TRBV19; D call uncertain. The CDR3 consists of 15 residues. Trimming stripped 3 bases from V and 0 bases from J, with 12 bases between. Germline CDR1 and CDR2: LNHDA and SQIVND (reference sequence). DNA for the CDR3: TGTGCCAGTAGTATCTGGCGGACCACCTCCTACGAGCAGTACTTC. It is translated as CASSIWRTTSYEQYF.

This chain uses TRBV19 with TRBJ1-1, with 7 bases identical to TRBD1. CDR1 and CDR2 (germline): LNHDA, SQIVND (reference sequence). The CDR3 runs 17 residues. V lost 1 base and J lost 0; bases outside the gene matches: 8. CDR3 nucleotides: TGTGCCAGTAGTATAGCTACAGGGGTCTACATGAACACTGAAGCTTTCTTT. This sequence encodes CASSIATGVYMNTEAFF.

V usage is TRBV5-1 and J usage is TRBJ2-1; D is possibly TRBD1 (6 bases). The CDR3 length is 14 residues. Germline V gene data show CDR1 as SGHRS and CDR2 as YFSETQ. V was cut by 4 bases and J by 7 bases, with 15 bases left in between. The CDR3 DNA sequence: TGCGCCAGCAGCATACAGGGAGTACAGAATGAGCAGTTCTTC. Its translation is CASSIQGVQNEQFF.

This clone was seen only a few times. The gene calls are TRBV7-2 and TRBJ2-1; perhaps TRBD2 as D (5 bases). Germline values: CDR1 SGHTA, CDR2 FQGNSA. Trimming took off 2 bases at V and 10 bases at J, with 12 bases between the two ends. This CDR3 is built from 13 residues. As DNA, the CDR3 is TGTGCCAGCAGCTTATACGCCTCGGGGGAGCAGTTCTTC. It specifies CASSLYASGEQFF. Supplemented by reference TRBV7-2 and TRBJ2-1, the full variable domain reads GAGVSQSPSNKVTEKGKDVELRCDPISGHTALYWYRQSLGQGLEFLIYFQGNSAPDKSGLPSDRFSAERTGGSVSTLTIQRTQQEDSAVYLCASSLYASGEQFFGPGTRLTVL.

The CDR3 here is CASSQDFQRGYEQYF. The CDR3 DNA is TGCGCCAGCAGCCAAGATTTCCAGCGGGGCTACGAGCAGTACTTC. V usage is TRBV4-3 and J usage is TRBJ2-7, with 7 positions matching TRBD2. Looked up from germline, CDR1 is LGHNA and CDR2 is YSLEER. The length of the CDR3 is 15 residues. The ends lost 0 bases at V and 3 bases at J; junction bases unmatched: 5.

The chain couples TRBV14 to TRBJ2-2, with 13 bases lining up with TRBD2. CDR3 length equals 17 residues. The germline V gene has CDR1 SGHDN and CDR2 FVKESK. V was clipped by 3 bases and J by 7 bases; unmatched bases: 8. The chain's CDR3 is CASSQSGLAGLVGELFF. CDR3 nucleotide sequence: TGTGCCAGCAGCCAGTCGGGACTAGCGGGATTGGTCGGGGAGCTGTTTTTT.

This clone has only one observation. This rearrangement joins TRBV14 to TRBJ2-5, with 9 bases that match TRBD1. This CDR3 region has 14 residues. Unmatched junction bases numbered 4, after V lost 1 base and J lost 7 bases. Per the germline V gene, CDR1 is SGHDN and CDR2 is FVKESK. This CDR3 reads CASSQVATGGTQYF. The DNA for the CDR3 is TGTGCCAGCAGCCAAGTTGCGACAGGGGGGACCCAGTACTTC.

The chain employs TRBV5-4 and TRBJ2-1; D not certain. This CDR3 is 12 amino acids long. Germline V gene sequence: CDR1 SGHNT, CDR2 YYREEE (reference sequence). The V end lost 0 bases, the J end lost 10 bases, and 8 bases lay between the germline ends. The CDR3 sequence is CASSLAYQEQFF. The CDR3 bases are TGTGCCAGCAGCTTGGCGTACCAGGAGCAGTTCTTC.

The chain carries TRBV7-9 and TRBJ2-5; unclear D gene. The CDR3 has 16 amino acids. V lost 1 base to trimming and J lost 1 base, with 13 bases between them. The germline gives CDR1 SEHNR, CDR2 FQNEAQ (reference sequence). The CDR3 region is CASSLVGEGPQETQYF. In DNA, the CDR3 is TGTGCCAGCAGCTTAGTTGGGGAAGGCCCCCAAGAGACCCAGTACTTC.

The rearrangement uses TRBV7-2 and TRBJ1-5; D is unclear. The CDR3 spans 14 residues. Germline CDR1 and CDR2: SGHTA and FQGNSA. V was trimmed by 2 bases and J by 0 bases, leaving 5 bases between them. The CDR3 DNA reads as TGTGCCAGCAGCTTACGGTATAGCAATCAGCCCCAGCATTTT. Translated, it gives CASSLRYSNQPQHF.

The chain is built from TRBV7-2 and TRBJ1-6; maybe TRBD1 (5 bases). There are 18 residues in the CDR3. V was pared by 5 bases and J by 0 bases, with 17 bases between. Germline loops: CDR1 SGHTA, CDR2 FQGNSA. CDR3 in amino acids: CASSGGAEGRSYNSPLHF. CDR3 bases: TGTGCCAGCAGCGGTGGGGCAGAAGGTCGCTCCTATAATTCACCCCTCCACTTT.

This clone is a singleton in its sample. V and J are TRBV10-2 and TRBJ2-7, with 7 bases that match TRBD1. Germline trimming cut 6 bases from V and 1 base from J; bases unmatched to any gene: 9. The CDR3 is made up of 15 amino acids. Germline V gene sequence: CDR1 WSHSY, CDR2 SAAADI. The CDR3 reads CASRPNRGRSYEQYF. In DNA, the CDR3 is TGCGCCAGCAGACCCAACAGGGGCAGGTCCTACGAGCAGTACTTC.

The rearrangement links TRBV29-1 to TRBJ2-3; the D gene is possibly TRBD2 (5 bases). The germline gives CDR1 SQVTM, CDR2 ANQGSEA. The CDR3 length is 13 residues. Trimming left V 6 bases short and J 2 bases short, with 12 bases between. CDR3 DNA sequence: TGCAGCGTGGGAGCAACTACCACAGATACGCAGTATTTT. This codes for CSVGATTTDTQYF.

The chain couples TRBV28 to TRBJ1-2, with D tentatively TRBD1 (6 bases). Germline V gives CDR1 MDHEN, CDR2 SYDVKM. V gave up 2 bases and J gave up 4 bases, with 8 bases separating them. The CDR3 runs 13 residues. CDR3 bases: TGTGCCAGCAGTTTAAGACAGGCCTATGGCTACACCTTC. Amino acids: CASSLRQAYGYTF.

The chain couples TRBV6-5 to TRBJ2-1; no definite D call. Between the trimmed V and J ends, which lost 6 bases and 9 bases, there was a span of 15 bases. CDR1 and CDR2 from the germline V gene are MNHEY and SVGAGI. The CDR3 extends over 13 amino acids. The CDR3 coding sequence is TGTGCCAGCAGACCCTCTGGCGAGGCTGAGCAGTTCTTC. Translating gives CASRPSGEAEQFF.

This clone was detected once. CDR3 DNA: TGTGCCAGCAGCTTAGCGCGGGCTAGCGGGATTTCCCTCTCCTACGAGCAGTACTTC. It encodes CASSLARASGISLSYEQYF. This chain connects TRBV7-8 to TRBJ2-7; 9 nucleotides match TRBD2. Germline V CDR1 and CDR2: SGHVS, FQNEAQ. V shed 0 bases and J 0 bases; nucleotides not matched to a gene: 12. This CDR3 spans 19 amino acids.

This clone was observed a single time. The chain couples TRBV7-9 to TRBJ1-1, with a weak D call TRBD1 (6 bases). CDR3 length: 14 amino acids. Germline V CDR1 and CDR2: SEHNR, FQNEAQ (reference sequence). Trimming removed 4 bases from V and 1 base from J, with 10 bases in between. The CDR3 sequence: CASSSGATNTEAFF. The CDR3, as DNA: TGTGCCAGCAGCTCAGGGGCGACGAACACTGAAGCTTTCTTT.

The chain has TRBV7-2 and TRBJ1-4, with D possibly being TRBD1 (5 bases). V was trimmed by 2 bases and J by 4 bases, leaving 14 bases between them. Germline V CDR1 and CDR2: SGHTA, FQGNSA. The CDR3 is made up of 16 amino acids. The CDR3 protein is CASSLRGARNNEKLFF. CDR3 in DNA: TGTGCCAGCAGCTTACGTGGGGCGCGGAATAATGAAAAACTGTTTTTT.

V and J are TRBV7-2 and TRBJ2-5; 8 bases fit TRBD2. Germline assignment: CDR1 SGHTA and CDR2 FQGNSA. The CDR3 contains 17 residues. J gave up 0 bases and V 4 bases, and 10 bases lay outside the gene matches. This CDR3 reads CASSSGLLAAHQETQYF. The CDR3 region has the DNA TGTGCCAGCAGCTCAGGGTTACTAGCGGCCCACCAAGAGACCCAGTACTTC.